In its sample, the clone carrying this TCR beta chain was seen a few times. Its antigen is currently unknown. These data originate in a study of cytomegalovirus exposure and HLA in healthy donors. Whole-study context: Sequencing of 150 million to 200 million T cells in an earlier analysis found around 100 million unique TCR beta sequences. Overall study findings and caveats: Researchers reported from a later analysis that most CMV-associated TCR beta chains appeared HLA-restricted.

PCR primers comprised 60 Vbeta and 13 Jbeta primers. Using immunoSEQ multiplex PCR, the repertoire was profiled, and TCRdb retains in-frame clones only, with some absent. Here the sample spans some 20,000 clones, 65% to 75% being singletons. Germline V gene data show CDR1 as SQVTM and CDR2 as ANQGSEA. V trimming: 4 bases; J trimming: 2 bases; junction bases outside the gene matches: 1. This CDR3 spans 14 amino acids. V gene TRBV29-1 combines with J gene TRBJ2-5, with 13 bases identical to TRBD2. The sample was PBMCs. The receptor comes from a man aged 18 to 35 in good health and CMV-seronegative. CDR3 sequence reads: CSVGTSGGQETQYF. The CDR3 bases are TGCAGCGTTGGGACTAGCGGGGGTCAAGAGACCCAGTACTTC.